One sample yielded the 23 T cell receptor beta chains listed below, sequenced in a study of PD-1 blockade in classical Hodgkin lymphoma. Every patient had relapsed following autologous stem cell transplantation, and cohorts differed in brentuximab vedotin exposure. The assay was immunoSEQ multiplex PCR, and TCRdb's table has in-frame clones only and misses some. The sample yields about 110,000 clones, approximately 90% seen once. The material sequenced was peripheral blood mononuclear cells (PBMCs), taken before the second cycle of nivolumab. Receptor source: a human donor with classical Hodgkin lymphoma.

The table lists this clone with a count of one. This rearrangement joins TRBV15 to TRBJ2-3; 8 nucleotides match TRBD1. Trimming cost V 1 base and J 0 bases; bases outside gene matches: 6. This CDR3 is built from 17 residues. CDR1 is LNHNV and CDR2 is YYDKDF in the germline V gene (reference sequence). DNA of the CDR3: TGTGCCACCAGCAGAGGAGTCCAGGGGGCCAGCACAGATACGCAGTATTTT. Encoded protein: CATSRGVQGASTDTQYF. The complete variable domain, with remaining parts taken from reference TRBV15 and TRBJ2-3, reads DAMVIQNPRYQVTQFGKPVTLSCSQTLNHNVMYWYQQKSSQAPKLLFHYYDKDFNNEADTPDNFQSRRPNTSFCFLDIRSPGLGDTAMYLCATSRGVQGASTDTQYFGPGTRLTVL.

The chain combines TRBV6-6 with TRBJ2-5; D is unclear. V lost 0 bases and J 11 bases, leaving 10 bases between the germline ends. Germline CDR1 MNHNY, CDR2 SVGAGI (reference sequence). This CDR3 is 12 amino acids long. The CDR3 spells CASSYSRSEQYF. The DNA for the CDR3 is TGTGCCAGCAGTTACTCCCGGTCAGAGCAGTACTTC.

Written as DNA, the CDR3 is TGTGCCAGCAGCCCTCCCAGTGCGAACACTGAAGCTTTCTTT. Its protein is CASSPPSANTEAFF. J is TRBJ1-1 and V is TRBV9; D uncertain. With 4 bases removed from V and 1 base from J, the gap between germline ends came to 11 bases. CDR1 and CDR2 from the germline V gene are SGDLS and YYNGEE. The CDR3 is 14 residues long.

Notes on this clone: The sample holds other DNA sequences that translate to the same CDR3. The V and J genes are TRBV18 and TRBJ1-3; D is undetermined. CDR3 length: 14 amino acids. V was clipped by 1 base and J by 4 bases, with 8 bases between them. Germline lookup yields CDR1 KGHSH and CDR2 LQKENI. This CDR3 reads CASSPQVSGNTIYF. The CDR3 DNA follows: TGTGCCAGCTCACCACAGGTTTCAGGAAACACCATATATTTT.

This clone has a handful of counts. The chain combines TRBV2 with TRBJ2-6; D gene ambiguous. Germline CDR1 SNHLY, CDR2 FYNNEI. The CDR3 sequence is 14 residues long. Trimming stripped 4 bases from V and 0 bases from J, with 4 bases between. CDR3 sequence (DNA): TGTGCCAGCAGTGGGTTCTCTGGGGCCAACGTCCTGACTTTC. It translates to CASSGFSGANVLTF.

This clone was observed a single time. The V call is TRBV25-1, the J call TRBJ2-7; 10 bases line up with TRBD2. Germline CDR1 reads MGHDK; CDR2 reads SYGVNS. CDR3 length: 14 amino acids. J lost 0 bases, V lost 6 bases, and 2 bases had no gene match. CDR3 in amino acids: CASSLAGASYEQYF. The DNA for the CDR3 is TGTGCCAGCAGCCTAGCGGGGGCCTCCTACGAGCAGTACTTC.

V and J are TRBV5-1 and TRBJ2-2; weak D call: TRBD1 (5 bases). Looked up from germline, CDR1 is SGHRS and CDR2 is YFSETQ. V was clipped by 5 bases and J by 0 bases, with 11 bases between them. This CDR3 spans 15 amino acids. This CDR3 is CASRQDASNTGELFF. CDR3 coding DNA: TGCGCCAGCAGACAGGACGCCTCGAACACCGGGGAGCTGTTTTTT.

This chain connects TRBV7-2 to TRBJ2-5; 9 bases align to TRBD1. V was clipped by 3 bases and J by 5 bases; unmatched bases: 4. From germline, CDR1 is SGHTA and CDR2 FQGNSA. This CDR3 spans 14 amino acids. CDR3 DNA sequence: TGTGCCAGCAGCTTCATAGACAGGGGGGAGACCCAGTACTTC. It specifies CASSFIDRGETQYF.

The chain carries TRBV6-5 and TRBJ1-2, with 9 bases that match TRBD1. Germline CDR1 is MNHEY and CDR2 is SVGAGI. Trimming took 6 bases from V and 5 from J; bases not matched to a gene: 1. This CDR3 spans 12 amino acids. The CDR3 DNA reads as TGTGCCAGCAGCGGACAGGGGTATGGCTACACCTTC. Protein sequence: CASSGQGYGYTF.

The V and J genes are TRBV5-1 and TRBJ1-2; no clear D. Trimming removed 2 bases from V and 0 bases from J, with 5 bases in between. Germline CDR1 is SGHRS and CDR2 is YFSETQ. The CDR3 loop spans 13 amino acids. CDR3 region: CASSLKANYGYTF. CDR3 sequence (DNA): TGCGCCAGCAGCTTAAAGGCTAACTATGGCTACACCTTC.

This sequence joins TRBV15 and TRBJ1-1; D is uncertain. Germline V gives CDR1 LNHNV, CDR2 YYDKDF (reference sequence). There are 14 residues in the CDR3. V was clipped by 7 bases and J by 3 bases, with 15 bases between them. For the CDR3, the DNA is TGTGCCACCAAGGTAGATCCACCAGACACTGAAGCTTTCTTT. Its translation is CATKVDPPDTEAFF. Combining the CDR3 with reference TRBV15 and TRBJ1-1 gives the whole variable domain DAMVIQNPRYQVTQFGKPVTLSCSQTLNHNVMYWYQQKSSQAPKLLFHYYDKDFNNEADTPDNFQSRRPNTSFCFLDIRSPGLGDTAMYLCATKVDPPDTEAFFGQGTRLTVV.

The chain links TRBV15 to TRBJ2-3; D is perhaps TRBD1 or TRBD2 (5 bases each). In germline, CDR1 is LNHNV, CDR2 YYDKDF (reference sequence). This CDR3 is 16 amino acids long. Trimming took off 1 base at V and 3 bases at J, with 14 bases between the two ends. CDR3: CATSRAGTDGTDTQYF. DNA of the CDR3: TGTGCCACCAGCAGAGCCGGGACCGACGGTACAGATACGCAGTATTTT.

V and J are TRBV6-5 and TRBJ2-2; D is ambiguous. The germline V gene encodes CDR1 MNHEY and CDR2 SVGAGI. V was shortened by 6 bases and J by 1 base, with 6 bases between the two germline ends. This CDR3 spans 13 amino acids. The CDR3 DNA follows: TGTGCCAGCAGACTGATGAACACCGGGGAGCTGTTTTTT. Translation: CASRLMNTGELFF.

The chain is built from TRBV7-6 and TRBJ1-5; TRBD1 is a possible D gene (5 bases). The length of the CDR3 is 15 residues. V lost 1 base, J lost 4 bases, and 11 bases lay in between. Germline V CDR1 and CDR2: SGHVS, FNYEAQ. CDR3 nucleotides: TGTGCCAGCAGCTTAGGGACAACCGCTAATCAGCCCCAGCATTTT. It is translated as CASSLGTTANQPQHF.

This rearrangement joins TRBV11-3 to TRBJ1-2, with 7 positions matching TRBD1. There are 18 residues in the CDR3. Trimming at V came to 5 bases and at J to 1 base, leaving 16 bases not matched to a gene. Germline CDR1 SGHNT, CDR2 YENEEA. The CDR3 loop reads CASSPDMSRDRHNYGYTF. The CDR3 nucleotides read TGTGCCAGCAGCCCTGATATGAGCCGGGACAGACATAACTATGGCTACACCTTC.

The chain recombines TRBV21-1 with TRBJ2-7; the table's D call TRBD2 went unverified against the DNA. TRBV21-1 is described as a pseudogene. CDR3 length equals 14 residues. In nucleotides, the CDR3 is TGTGCCAGCAGCAAGGTAGCGGGAGGATACGAGCAGTACTTC. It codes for CASSKVAGGYEQYF.

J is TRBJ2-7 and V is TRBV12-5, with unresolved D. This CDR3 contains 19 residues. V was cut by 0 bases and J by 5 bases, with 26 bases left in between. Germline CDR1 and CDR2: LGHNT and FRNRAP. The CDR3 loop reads CASGLVPRRIPPVDHEQYF. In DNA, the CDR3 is TGTGCTAGTGGTTTGGTCCCGAGACGGATACCCCCGGTCGACCACGAGCAGTACTTC. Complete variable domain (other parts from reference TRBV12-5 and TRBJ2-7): DARVTQTPRHKVTEMGQEVTMRCQPILGHNTVFWYRQTMMQGLELLAYFRNRAPLDDSGMPKDRFSAEMPDATLATLKIQPSEPRDSAVYFCASGLVPRRIPPVDHEQYFGPGTRLTVT.

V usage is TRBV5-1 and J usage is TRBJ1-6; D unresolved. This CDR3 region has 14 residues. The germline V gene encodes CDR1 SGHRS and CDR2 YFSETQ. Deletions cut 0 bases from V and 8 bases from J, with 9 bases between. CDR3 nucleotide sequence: TGCGCCAGCAGCTTGGTCGTCGGGGATTCACCCCTCCACTTT. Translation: CASSLVVGDSPLHF.

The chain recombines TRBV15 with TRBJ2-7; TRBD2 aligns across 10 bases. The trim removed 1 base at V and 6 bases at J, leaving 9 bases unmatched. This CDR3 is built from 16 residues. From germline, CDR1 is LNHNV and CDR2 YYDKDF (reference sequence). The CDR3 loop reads CATSRGRLAGVSEQYF. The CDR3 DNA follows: TGTGCCACCAGCAGAGGGAGGCTAGCGGGAGTGAGCGAGCAGTACTTC.

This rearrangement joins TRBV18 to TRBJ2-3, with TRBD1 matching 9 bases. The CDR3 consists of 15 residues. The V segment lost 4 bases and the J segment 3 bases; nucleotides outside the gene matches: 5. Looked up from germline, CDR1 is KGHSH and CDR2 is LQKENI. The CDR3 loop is CASSLWDRATDTQYF. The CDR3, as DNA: TGTGCCAGCTCACTTTGGGACAGGGCAACAGATACGCAGTATTTT.

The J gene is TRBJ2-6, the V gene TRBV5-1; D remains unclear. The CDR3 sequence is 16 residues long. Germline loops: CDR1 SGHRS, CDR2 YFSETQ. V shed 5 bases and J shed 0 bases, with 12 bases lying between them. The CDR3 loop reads CASSQFQSSGANVLTF. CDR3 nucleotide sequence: TGCGCCAGCAGTCAGTTCCAGAGCTCTGGGGCCAACGTCCTGACTTTC.

The CDR3 sequence: CASSLFRRGSYEQYF. In DNA form, the CDR3 reads TGTGCCAGCAGCTTATTCCGGAGAGGCTCCTACGAGCAGTACTTC. The V call is TRBV7-8, the J call TRBJ2-7; D unresolved. This CDR3 region has 15 residues. V was cut by 2 bases and J by 0 bases, with 11 bases left in between. Germline V gene lookup returns CDR1 SGHVS and CDR2 FQNEAQ.

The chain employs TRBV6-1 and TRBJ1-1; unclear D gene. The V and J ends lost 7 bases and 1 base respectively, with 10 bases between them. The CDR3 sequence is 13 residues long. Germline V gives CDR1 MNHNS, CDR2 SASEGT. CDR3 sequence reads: CASTLTSNTEAFF. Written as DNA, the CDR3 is TGTGCCAGCACTTTAACTTCGAACACTGAAGCTTTCTTT.